The 13 T cell receptor beta chains in this list originate from one sample, sequenced in a study of radiotherapy plus CTLA-4 blockade in lung cancer. Some clones are missing from TCRdb's copy, which holds only in-frame ones; the method was immunoSEQ multiplex PCR. The sample has 75,000 to 100,000 clones, about 70% seen once; the top ten hold approximately 2.8%. The input for sequencing was peripheral blood, taken from a patient treated with radiotherapy plus ipilimumab. The receptors were gathered from a human donor with non-small cell lung cancer who had a partial response to radiotherapy plus ipilimumab. Some clones in this sample may be carry-over from other donors' samples.

This chain connects TRBV7-2 to TRBJ1-3; 8 bases line up with TRBD1. Germline V gene lookup returns CDR1 SGHTA and CDR2 FQGNSA. CDR3 length: 17 amino acids. J lost 7 bases, V lost 3 bases, and 14 bases had no gene match. CDR3 protein: CASSLQPRDRLRNTIYF. The CDR3 DNA reads as TGTGCCAGCAGCTTGCAACCGCGGGACAGGTTGCGGAACACCATATATTTT.

The V and J genes are TRBV6-1 and TRBJ1-2, with 8 bases aligning to TRBD1. The CDR3 extends over 16 amino acids. The J segment lost 4 bases and the V segment lost 1 base, leaving 8 bases of the junction unmatched. Germline CDR1 reads MNHNS; CDR2 reads SASEGT. This chain's CDR3 is CASSEGQGFERYGYTF. CDR3 in DNA: TGTGCCAGCAGTGAAGGACAGGGGTTTGAACGCTATGGCTACACCTTC.

The rearrangement joins TRBV19 to TRBJ2-2; 10 bases are shared with TRBD2. With V trimmed by 6 bases and J by 0 bases, 7 bases remained unmatched. The CDR3 has 17 residues. Germline V gene data show CDR1 as LNHDA and CDR2 as SQIVND (reference sequence). The CDR3 DNA reads as TGTGCCAGTAGGCCCCTAGCGGGGGTTTCGAACACCGGGGAGCTGTTTTTT. Translating gives CASRPLAGVSNTGELFF.

The rearrangement uses TRBV10-3 and TRBJ1-1, with 8 bases identical to TRBD1. V lost 9 bases to trimming and J lost 3 bases; unmatched junction nucleotides: 6. The CDR3 has 13 residues. Per the germline V gene, CDR1 is ENHRY and CDR2 is SYGVKD. Written as DNA, the CDR3 is TGTGCCATTTCACAGGGGGTTGACACTGAAGCTTTCTTT. Residues: CAISQGVDTEAFF.

This clone occurred once. The chain links TRBV7-2 to TRBJ1-3; D is ambiguous. In germline, CDR1 is SGHTA, CDR2 FQGNSA. The CDR3 loop spans 14 amino acids. V was cut by 5 bases and J by 0 bases, with 8 bases left in between. The CDR3 DNA reads as TGTGCCAGCAGCCCAGGTTACTCTGGAAACACCATATATTTT. The encoded protein is CASSPGYSGNTIYF. Using reference TRBV7-2 and TRBJ1-3 for the parts outside the CDR3, the full variable domain is GAGVSQSPSNKVTEKGKDVELRCDPISGHTALYWYRQSLGQGLEFLIYFQGNSAPDKSGLPSDRFSAERTGGSVSTLTIQRTQQEDSAVYLCASSPGYSGNTIYFGEGSWLTVV.

CDR3 coding DNA: TGTGCCAGCAGTTCTACTAGCGGGGGGGTCGTCACCGGGGAGCTGTTTTTT. It specifies CASSSTSGGVVTGELFF. The V and J genes are TRBV7-2 and TRBJ2-2; 13 nucleotides match TRBD2. The CDR3 contains 17 residues. Germline values: CDR1 SGHTA, CDR2 FQGNSA. V gave up 6 bases and J gave up 4 bases; unmatched junction bases: 8.

The CDR3 loop reads CASSFAGVGETQYF. The CDR3, as DNA: TGTGCCAGCAGCTTTGCAGGGGTGGGAGAGACCCAGTACTTC. The rearrangement links TRBV7-7 to TRBJ2-5, with D perhaps matching TRBD1 (6 bases). V lost 3 bases, J lost 4 bases, and 12 bases lay in between. This CDR3 is built from 14 residues. The germline V gene encodes CDR1 SSHAT and CDR2 FNYEAQ (reference sequence).

The genes are TRBV11-2 and TRBJ1-1; 8 nucleotides agree with TRBD1. After removal of 2 bases from V and 3 bases from J, the junction contained 2 bases not matched to a gene. The CDR3 consists of 14 residues. Germline CDR1 reads SGHAT; CDR2 reads FQNNGV. CDR3 protein: CASSLQQGDTEAFF. As DNA, the CDR3 is TGTGCCAGCAGCTTACAACAGGGGGACACTGAAGCTTTCTTT. The full variable domain, with the rest looked up from reference TRBV11-2 and TRBJ1-1, is EAGVAQSPRYKIIEKRQSVAFWCNPISGHATLYWYQQILGQGPKLLIQFQNNGVVDDSQLPKDRFSAERLKGVDSTLKIQPAKLEDSAVYLCASSLQQGDTEAFFGQGTRLTVV.

This CDR3 is CASSLVSGGSNEQYF. CDR3 sequence (DNA): TGTGCCAGCAGCTTAGTTTCTGGGGGGAGTAACGAGCAGTACTTC. V and J are TRBV7-9 and TRBJ2-7, with D perhaps TRBD2 (6 bases). The CDR3 is 15 amino acids. From germline, CDR1 is SEHNR and CDR2 FQNEAQ (reference sequence). V was trimmed by 1 base and J by 5 bases, leaving 15 bases between them.

The CDR3 is CASSPGTGFFEKLFF. CDR3 coding DNA: TGTGCCAGCAGCCCTGGGACAGGGTTTTTTGAAAAACTGTTTTTT. The J gene is TRBJ1-4, the V gene TRBV5-4; TRBD1 aligns across 9 bases. This CDR3 is built from 15 residues. Per germline, CDR1 SGHNT and CDR2 YYREEE (reference sequence). The J segment lost 7 bases and the V segment lost 4 bases, leaving 8 bases of the junction unmatched.

The V gene is TRBV21-1, the J gene TRBJ2-5; whether TRBD1, the table's D call, matches the DNA was not checked. TRBV21-1 is labeled a pseudogene. CDR3 size: 13 residues. The CDR3 sequence is CASSRRRAGTQYF. CDR3 coding DNA: TGTGCCAGCAGCAGACGCAGGGCTGGGACCCAGTACTTC.

This rearrangement joins TRBV29-1 to TRBJ2-5, with TRBD2 identical over 8 bases. J lost 1 base, V lost 4 bases, and 2 bases had no gene match. The germline V gene has CDR1 SQVTM and CDR2 ANQGSEA. This CDR3 is built from 13 residues. The CDR3 is CSVGGGPQETQYF. For the CDR3, the DNA is TGCAGCGTTGGCGGGGGGCCCCAAGAGACCCAGTACTTC.

This rearrangement joins TRBV7-2 to TRBJ1-2; the D gene is possibly TRBD1 (5 bases). CDR3 length: 14 residues. Per germline, CDR1 SGHTA and CDR2 FQGNSA. Trimming took 1 base from V and 4 from J, leaving 10 bases between them. The CDR3 coding sequence is TGTGCCAGCAGCTTAGTGGGGACTAGCTATGGCTACACCTTC. Its translation: CASSLVGTSYGYTF.